These 10 T cell receptor beta chains share one sample of origin, sequenced in a study of long-term antiretroviral therapy in people with HIV. Assay version v3.0 of immunoSEQ was used, and it was run at survey level. Profiling relied on immunoSEQ multiplex PCR, and the TCRdb table lists in-frame clones only, not all of them. The sample lists around 30,000 clones, 93% occurring once. The sequences come from unsorted PBMCs, collected 6.2 years after starting antiretroviral therapy. These receptors originate from a man between 35 and 55 years old with HIV.

J is TRBJ2-5 and V is TRBV4-3, with 7 positions matching TRBD2. The germline V gene encodes CDR1 LGHNA and CDR2 YSLEER. This CDR3 has 13 residues. V lost 0 bases, J lost 14 bases, and 9 bases stayed unmatched. Written as DNA, the CDR3 is TGCGCCAGCAGCCAAGAAGCGGGGCTAGTGATATACTTC. It specifies CASSQEAGLVIYF.

This chain joins TRBV6-5 and TRBJ2-7, with D unresolved. The V end was cut by 2 bases, the J end by 3 bases, with 14 bases between. The CDR3 length is 15 residues. The germline gives CDR1 MNHEY, CDR2 SVGAGI. The CDR3 here is CASSYQMGWSYEQYF. The CDR3 DNA reads as TGTGCCAGCAGTTACCAAATGGGATGGAGCTACGAGCAGTACTTC.

This rearrangement joins TRBV4-2 to TRBJ1-1; D unresolved. The CDR3 sequence is 16 residues long. The V end lost 3 bases, the J end lost 5 bases, and 19 bases lay between the germline ends. Germline assignment: CDR1 LGHNA and CDR2 YNFKEQ. This chain's CDR3 is CASSQGNRARGTEAFF. The CDR3 region has the DNA TGTGCCAGCAGCCAGGGAAATCGGGCCCGGGGTACTGAAGCTTTCTTT.

The gene calls are TRBV2 and TRBJ1-3; D is unresolved. Trimming pared 7 bases from V and 2 bases from J, leaving 9 bases between. Germline V gene data show CDR1 as SNHLY and CDR2 as FYNNEI. The CDR3 totals 13 residues. In nucleotides, the CDR3 is TGTGCCAGCACCGCCAGAACTGGAAACACCATATATTTT. It translates to CASTARTGNTIYF.

This chain uses TRBV29-1 with TRBJ1-2; TRBD1 is a possible D gene (5 bases). The CDR3 length is 14 residues. V lost 0 bases and J 7 bases, leaving 15 bases between the germline ends. Looked up from germline, CDR1 is SQVTM and CDR2 is ANQGSEA. CDR3 protein: CSVEDFGGGSGYTF. The CDR3 nucleotides read TGCAGCGTTGAAGATTTTGGGGGAGGGTCTGGCTACACCTTC.

This clone was observed once. The rearrangement joins TRBV6-5 to TRBJ2-2; D is perhaps TRBD1 or TRBD2 (5 bases each). Per germline, CDR1 MNHEY and CDR2 SVGAGI. The CDR3 spans 14 residues. The V end was cut by 0 bases, the J end by 5 bases, with 7 bases between. This CDR3 is CASSYSRGTGELFF. CDR3 coding DNA: TGTGCCAGCAGTTACTCGAGGGGAACCGGGGAGCTGTTTTTT.

The genes are TRBV4-3 and TRBJ1-1; perhaps TRBD1 as D (5 bases). CDR1 LGHNA and CDR2 YSLEER come from the germline V gene. This CDR3 comprises 13 residues. V was shortened by 0 bases and J by 5 bases, with 7 bases between the two germline ends. The CDR3 spells CASSQDRGTEAFF. CDR3 in DNA: TGCGCCAGCAGCCAAGATCGGGGGACTGAAGCTTTCTTT.

V is TRBV5-6 and J is TRBJ2-7; 11 nucleotides align to TRBD1. The CDR3 runs to 15 residues. Germline assignment: CDR1 SGHDT and CDR2 YYEEEE. V lost 4 bases, J lost 0 bases, and 3 bases stayed unmatched. The CDR3 loop is CASSGTGGNSYEQYF. Written as DNA, the CDR3 is TGTGCCAGCAGCGGGACAGGGGGTAACTCCTACGAGCAGTACTTC.

This chain connects TRBV7-2 to TRBJ2-1; a possible D gene is TRBD1 (7 bases). The V end was cut by 2 bases, the J end by 4 bases, with 12 bases between. The CDR3 runs to 15 residues. CDR1 and CDR2 (germline): SGHTA, FQGNSA. CDR3 in DNA: TGTGCCAGCAGCTTATCAGGGGGGTCGTACAATGAGCAGTTCTTC. This codes for CASSLSGGSYNEQFF. Together with reference TRBV7-2 and TRBJ2-1, the CDR3 gives the full variable domain: GAGVSQSPSNKVTEKGKDVELRCDPISGHTALYWYRQSLGQGLEFLIYFQGNSAPDKSGLPSDRFSAERTGGSVSTLTIQRTQQEDSAVYLCASSLSGGSYNEQFFGPGTRLTVL.

Turning to this clone: The junction departs from the called germline gene at one end, perhaps through a read error. For the CDR3, the DNA is TGTGCCATCGGTGAGACTAGCGGGCCTTTGGGGAATGAGCAGTTCTTC. It translates to CAIGETSGPLGNEQFF. This chain uses TRBV10-3 with TRBJ2-1; the match to TRBD2 covers 10 bases. Germline lookup yields CDR1 ENHRY and CDR2 SYGVKD. CDR3 size: 16 residues.